The sequence of this T cell receptor (beta chain) was determined in a study of shared clonotypes between healthy human individuals. Study details: Researchers drew samples from a couple of women and three men aged 18 to 49. Study outcomes and limitations: Naive subsets typically showed greater estimated richness than memory subsets.

Profiled with immunoSEQ multiplex PCR; TCRdb holds only in-frame clones, not every one. Among a few hundred thousand clones listed, approximately 70% were seen once. For this clone: The antigen is undetermined. A read error is possible here, since a much larger clone lies one base away.

Per germline, CDR1 SGHNT and CDR2 YENEEA. This CDR3 region has 13 residues. Trimming took off 2 bases at V and 1 base at J, with 5 bases between the two ends. The healthy adult donors were HIV-negative and reported no recent acute infections or vaccinations. Sample: memory CD4+ T cells sorted from blood. Subset meaning: CD45RA-negative fraction. The rearrangement uses TRBV11-3 and TRBJ1-1; D not resolved. The clonotype was recovered from a man younger than 40 in good health. In DNA, the CDR3 is TGTGCCAGCAGCTTAATGGGGAACACTGAAGCTTTCTTT. Encoded protein: CASSLMGNTEAFF.